The 19 T cell receptor beta chains below come from one sample, sequenced in a study of blood T cells in healthy people across ages. A second about 6 to 12 cycle PCR used barcoded and J-beta primers. TCRdb independently ran MiXCR on the 5' RACE reads; one entry per CDR3 protein. The data contain some 1.5 million distinct CDR3 sequences, 28% of them singletons. Sequencing input: blood. These receptors originate from a woman under 40 in good health.

CDR3 protein: CASSPPSIYEQYF. Written as DNA, the CDR3 is TGTGCCAGCTCACCTCCATCTATCTACGAGCAGTACTTC. The chain employs TRBV18 and TRBJ2-7; D unresolved. Germline-derived CDR1 and CDR2 are KGHSH and LQKENI. This CDR3 is built from 13 residues. V was shortened by 3 bases and J by 3 bases, with 9 bases between the two germline ends.

The chain joins TRBV10-3 to TRBJ1-5; TRBD1 matches at 9 bases. The trim removed 6 bases at V and 4 bases at J, leaving 4 bases unmatched. Germline V gene lookup returns CDR1 ENHRY and CDR2 SYGVKD. CDR3 size: 14 residues. The CDR3 is CAIRGQGPNQPQHF. DNA of the CDR3: TGTGCCATCAGGGGACAGGGCCCGAATCAGCCCCAGCATTTT.

V gene TRBV11-2 combines with J gene TRBJ1-4; 9 nucleotides align to TRBD1. V lost 4 bases, J lost 4 bases, and 25 bases stayed unmatched. Germline V lookup: CDR1 SGHAT, CDR2 FQNNGV. The CDR3 length is 22 residues. The CDR3 nucleotides read TGTGCCAGCAGCTGGGGACCGGGACAGGGTCGGGCCCGGGGGAACCGTAATGAAAAACTGTTTTTT. Translation gives CASSWGPGQGRARGNRNEKLFF.

The chain combines TRBV20-1 with TRBJ1-1; D possibly corresponds to TRBD1 (5 bases). The CDR3 is 13 amino acids. Germline V lookup: CDR1 DFQATT, CDR2 SNEGSKA (reference sequence). V was clipped by 1 base and J by 10 bases, with 16 bases between them. CDR3 sequence (DNA): TGCAGTGCTAGAGCCCAGGGAAGCGGTTTAGCTTTCTTT. This encodes CSARAQGSGLAFF.

This clonotype was observed a handful of times. The gene calls are TRBV10-2 and TRBJ2-1, with TRBD1 matching over 10 bases. The CDR3 consists of 16 residues. Germline V gives CDR1 WSHSY, CDR2 SAAADI. V shed 6 bases and J 0 bases; nucleotides not matched to a gene: 5. The CDR3 protein is CASRGQGRASYNEQFF. CDR3 in DNA: TGCGCCAGCAGGGGACAGGGGAGGGCCTCCTACAATGAGCAGTTCTTC.

A few counts support this clonotype. The rearrangement uses TRBV27 and TRBJ2-7; D uncertain. The CDR3 has 15 amino acids. CDR1 is MNHEY, CDR2 SMNVEV, per germline (reference sequence). The germline V and J ends were trimmed by 6 bases and 2 bases, with 17 bases remaining between them. The CDR3 protein is CASRPSAQGTYEQYF. The CDR3 nucleotides read TGTGCCAGCAGACCCTCAGCGCAAGGGACCTACGAGCAGTACTTC.

This clonotype has at least ten counts. The J gene is TRBJ2-7, the V gene TRBV20-1; 12 nucleotides match TRBD2. Germline trimming cut 5 bases from V and 3 bases from J; bases unmatched to any gene: 5. The germline gives CDR1 DFQATT, CDR2 SNEGSKA (reference sequence). CDR3 size: 14 residues. This CDR3 reads CSAPTSGRNYEQYF. In nucleotides, the CDR3 is TGCAGTGCTCCAACTAGCGGGAGGAACTACGAGCAGTACTTC.

With respect to this clonotype: This may stem from a read error, because a much larger clone lies one nucleotide away. The V call is TRBV25-1, the J call TRBJ2-7, with D maybe TRBD2 (6 bases). Germline CDR1 and CDR2: MGHDK and SYGVNS. This CDR3 region has 12 residues. V lost 11 bases and J 0 bases, leaving 11 bases between the germline ends. CDR3 bases: TGTGCCGGCGGGACCATCTCCTACGAGCAGTACTTC. Its protein is CAGGTISYEQYF.

This clonotype was seen more than once but under ten times. This rearrangement joins TRBV12-3 or TRBV12-4 to TRBJ2-3; no clear D gene. The V end lost 6 bases, the J end lost 2 bases, and 9 bases lay between the germline ends. This CDR3 spans 13 amino acids. For the CDR3, the DNA is TGTGCCAGCAGGGCTCCTAACACAGATACGCAGTATTTT. It codes for CASRAPNTDTQYF.

The V gene is TRBV29-1, the J gene TRBJ2-1; maybe TRBD1 (5 bases). Germline CDR1 SQVTM, CDR2 ANQGSEA. This CDR3 comprises 14 residues. Trimming shortened V by 0 bases and J by 6 bases, and 12 bases separated the two germline ends. The CDR3 loop reads CSVEEGQESNEQFF. In DNA form, the CDR3 reads TGCAGCGTTGAAGAGGGGCAGGAGAGCAATGAGCAGTTCTTC.

The V gene is TRBV15, the J gene TRBJ2-3; 11 bases agree with TRBD2. The ends lost 1 base at V and 1 base at J; junction bases unmatched: 10. The germline V gene encodes CDR1 LNHNV and CDR2 YYDKDF (reference sequence). The CDR3 runs to 19 residues. In DNA, the CDR3 is TGTGCCACCAGCAGAGCTAGAATGGGGACTAGCGGACGCACAGATACGCAGTATTTT. Translating gives CATSRARMGTSGRTDTQYF.

This clonotype was recorded many times. V and J are TRBV29-1 and TRBJ2-1; TRBD2 agrees at 10 bases. Germline-derived CDR1 and CDR2 are SQVTM and ANQGSEA. V lost 4 bases to trimming and J lost 6 bases; unmatched junction nucleotides: 12. This CDR3 is built from 16 residues. This CDR3 reads CSVVFPQRGGVNEQFF. In DNA form, the CDR3 reads TGCAGCGTTGTCTTTCCCCAGCGGGGGGGAGTCAATGAGCAGTTCTTC.

This clonotype was observed at least ten times. The rearrangement joins TRBV6-2 or TRBV6-3 to TRBJ2-1; D is perhaps TRBD2 (6 bases). This CDR3 contains 13 residues. Trimming took off 3 bases at V and 5 bases at J, with 8 bases between the two ends. CDR1 and CDR2 (germline): MNHEY, SVGEGT. CDR3 loop: CASSYGTHNEQFF. The CDR3 DNA follows: TGTGCCAGCAGTTATGGGACTCACAATGAGCAGTTCTTC.

The chain recombines TRBV7-2 with TRBJ2-1; D is uncertain. The germline CDR1 and CDR2 sequences are SGHTA and FQGNSA. The CDR3 totals 15 residues. V dropped 5 bases and J dropped 5 bases, with 16 bases sitting between them. In DNA form, the CDR3 reads TGTGCCAGCAGCGTTAATGGTCAAGAGAACAATGAGCAGTTCTTC. Its translation is CASSVNGQENNEQFF.

Details on this clonotype: This may come from a read error, since a much larger clone is one base off. V gene TRBV6-5 combines with J gene TRBJ2-4, with D possibly matching TRBD1 (5 bases). The end of the DNA is better explained by TRBJ2-7, so the J call may be wrong. CDR1 is MNHEY and CDR2 is SVGAGI in the germline V gene. The CDR3 has 13 amino acids. The DNA of the CDR3 is TGTGCCAGCAGTGTAGACAGTGTCTACGAGCAGTACTTC. Residues: CASSVDSVYEQYF.

This clonotype was detected many times. The CDR3 nucleotides read TGTGCCAGCAGCCCACGAGGGACAGGGAGGCGAGAGACCCAGTACTTC. The encoded protein is CASSPRGTGRRETQYF. V gene TRBV12-3 or TRBV12-4 combines with J gene TRBJ2-5; 9 bases line up with TRBD1. This CDR3 has 16 residues. V lost 6 bases, J lost 4 bases, and 12 bases stayed unmatched.

This clonotype has a handful of counts. The chain combines TRBV7-2 with TRBJ2-1; 7 bases map to TRBD2. The germline CDR1 and CDR2 sequences are SGHTA and FQGNSA. The ends lost 7 bases at V and 6 bases at J; junction bases unmatched: 9. The CDR3 is made up of 14 amino acids. For the CDR3, the DNA is TGTGCCAGCACCCTGAGGGCTAGCGGCAATGAGCAGTTCTTC. This translates into CASTLRASGNEQFF.

This clonotype came up many times. The chain combines TRBV10-1 with TRBJ2-1; 8 bases are shared with TRBD2. The CDR3 covers 16 residues. Germline CDR1 WNHNN, CDR2 SYGVQD (reference sequence). The V gene end was trimmed by 3 bases and the J gene end by 8 bases; junction bases not matched to a gene: 12. The CDR3 DNA reads as TGCGCCAGCAGTGAAGGGGTCGGGACTAGTCGATATGAGCAGTTCTTC. Encoded protein: CASSEGVGTSRYEQFF.

There are many counts of this clonotype. One junction end disagrees with the germline gene, perhaps due to a read error. The chain combines TRBV11-2 with TRBJ2-1, with D unresolved. The CDR3 is 12 amino acids. Germline V gene sequence: CDR1 SGHAT, CDR2 FQNNGV. In DNA, the CDR3 is TGTGCCAGCAGTTTAGGGTGGAATGAGCAGTTCTTC. This translates into CASSLGWNEQFF.